Below, one T cell receptor beta chain is given with its context. Its antigen is as yet unknown. The sample belongs to a study of T-cell memory formation after mild COVID-19. Study-wide results and caveats: Contracting clones localized mainly to CM and EM when CD4+ and mainly to EMRA when CD8+. Pre-infection memory harbored some responding clones, suggesting cross-reactive memory joined.

There are 12 residues in the CDR3. TCRdb independently ran MiXCR on the 5' RACE reads; one entry per CDR3 protein. Of about 610,000 distinct CDR3 sequences in the sample, 17% were seen once. This chain links TRBV21-1 with TRBJ2-2. TRBV21-1 is deemed a pseudogene. The origin of this receptor is an adult woman who had mild COVID-19 (a few samples of this study predate the infection). Cell type and time point are not known. Sequenced sample: PBMCs or a T cell subset sorted from them (not recorded which). CDR3 DNA sequence: TGTGCCAGCCCGCGAAGAACCGGGGAGCTGTTTTTT. It yields the protein CASPRRTGELFF.